The 8 T cell receptor beta chains given below trace back to one sample, sequenced in a study of blood T cells in healthy people across ages. A second PCR, run for about 7 to 12 cycles, used a sample-barcoded 5' primer plus a J-beta primer mix. MiXCR, applied by TCRdb to the 5' RACE reads, yields one record per CDR3 protein. The sample carries 700,000 to 950,000 distinct CDR3 sequences, more than 40% recorded once. The sample was blood. The receptors stem from a woman aged 55-70 years in good health.

The chain employs TRBV5-5 and TRBJ1-2, with TRBD1 as a possible D gene (5 bases). Germline CDR1 reads SGHKS; CDR2 reads YYEKEE (reference sequence). CDR3 length equals 14 residues. Trimming removed 4 bases from V and 4 bases from J, with 14 bases in between. DNA of the CDR3: TGTGCCAGCAGCAGGCAGGGACCAAGCTATGGCTACACCTTC. This sequence encodes CASSRQGPSYGYTF.

The chain links TRBV20-1 to TRBJ1-4; the D gene is possibly TRBD1 (6 bases). V dropped 0 bases and J dropped 3 bases, with 14 bases sitting between them. This CDR3 region has 16 residues. CDR1 is DFQATT and CDR2 is SNEGSKA in the germline V gene (reference sequence). The CDR3 is CSARDWGGSANEKLFF. CDR3 in DNA: TGCAGTGCTAGAGACTGGGGGGGCTCAGCTAATGAAAAACTGTTTTTT.

This clonotype was seen ten or more times. The V call is TRBV7-3, the J call TRBJ2-3; 10 bases fit TRBD1. J gave up 4 bases and V 5 bases, and 6 bases lay outside the gene matches. In germline, CDR1 is SGHTA, CDR2 FQGTGA. The CDR3 has 15 residues. The CDR3, as DNA: TGTGCCAGCAGCCCTCTCGGACAGGGGGCAGATACGCAGTATTTT. Protein sequence: CASSPLGQGADTQYF.

This clonotype was counted only a few times. The chain recombines TRBV27 with TRBJ2-1, with D perhaps assigned TRBD1 or TRBD2 (6 bases each). The CDR3 contains 15 residues. The germline V gene encodes CDR1 MNHEY and CDR2 SMNVEV (reference sequence). Trimming shortened V by 6 bases and J by 8 bases, and 20 bases separated the two germline ends. The CDR3 DNA is TGTGCCAGCAGCCCCTCAGGGGCGACGGGGGATGAGCAGTTCTTC. This encodes CASSPSGATGDEQFF.

A few counts support this clonotype. The rearrangement links TRBV28 to TRBJ2-7, with D possibly matching TRBD1 (5 bases). From germline, CDR1 is MDHEN and CDR2 SYDVKM. The CDR3 is 14 residues long. V lost 5 bases to trimming and J lost 6 bases, with 17 bases between them. CDR3 in amino acids: CASSLPFQGSEQYF. As DNA, the CDR3 is TGTGCCAGCAGTCTCCCATTCCAGGGAAGCGAGCAGTACTTC.

The chain employs TRBV19 and TRBJ1-1; D unclear. V was shortened by 9 bases and J by 0 bases, with 14 bases between the two germline ends. This CDR3 spans 14 amino acids. CDR1 and CDR2 from the germline V gene are LNHDA and SQIVND (reference sequence). The CDR3 protein is CASNPGILNTEAFF. CDR3 nucleotides: TGTGCCAGCAATCCAGGAATTCTGAACACTGAAGCTTTCTTT.

This sequence joins TRBV9 and TRBJ2-7, with 7 nucleotides matching TRBD2. After removal of 4 bases from V and 0 bases from J, the junction contained 13 bases not matched to a gene. The length of the CDR3 is 17 residues. The germline V gene has CDR1 SGDLS and CDR2 YYNGEE. CDR3 protein: CASSPTGRGASSYEQYF. The CDR3 coding sequence is TGTGCCAGCAGCCCCACTGGGAGGGGAGCGAGCTCCTACGAGCAGTACTTC. Filled out from reference TRBV9 and TRBJ2-7, the complete variable domain reads DSGVTQTPKHLITATGQRVTLRCSPRSGDLSVYWYQQSLDQGLQFLIQYYNGEERAKGNILERFSAQQFPDLHSELNLSSLELGDSALYFCASSPTGRGASSYEQYFGPGTRLTVT.

In the case of this clonotype: Mismatch with germline at one junction end may stem from a read error. The gene calls are TRBV9 and TRBJ1-2; D gene ambiguous. This CDR3 has 12 amino acids. Germline V gene lookup returns CDR1 SGDLS and CDR2 YYNGEE. In DNA, the CDR3 is TGTGCCGGCAGCGGAGGAAAAGGCGGCTACACCTTC. Translation gives CAGSGGKGGYTF. Using reference TRBV9 and TRBJ1-2 for the parts outside the CDR3, the full variable domain is DSGVTQTPKHLITATGQRVTLRCSPRSGDLSVYWYQQSLDQGLQFLIQYYNGEERAKGNILERFSAQQFPDLHSELNLSSLELGDSALYFCAGSGGKGGYTFGSGTRLTVV.